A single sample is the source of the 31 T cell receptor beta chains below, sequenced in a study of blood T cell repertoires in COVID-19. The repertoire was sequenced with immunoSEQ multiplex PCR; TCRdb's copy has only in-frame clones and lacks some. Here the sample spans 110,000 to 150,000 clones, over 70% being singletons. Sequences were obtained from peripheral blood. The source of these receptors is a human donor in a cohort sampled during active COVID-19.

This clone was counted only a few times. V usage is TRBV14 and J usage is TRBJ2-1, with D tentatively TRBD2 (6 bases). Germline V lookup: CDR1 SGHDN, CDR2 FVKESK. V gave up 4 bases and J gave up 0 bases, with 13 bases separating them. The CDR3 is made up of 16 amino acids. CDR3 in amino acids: CASSPSNGGSYNEQFF. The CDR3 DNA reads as TGTGCCAGCAGCCCCTCAAACGGGGGCTCCTACAATGAGCAGTTCTTC. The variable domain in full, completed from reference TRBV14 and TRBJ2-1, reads EAGVTQFPSHSVIEKGQTVTLRCDPISGHDNLYWYRRVMGKEIKFLLHFVKESKQDESGMPNNRFLAERTGGTYSTLKVQPAELEDSGVYFCASSPSNGGSYNEQFFGPGTRLTVL.

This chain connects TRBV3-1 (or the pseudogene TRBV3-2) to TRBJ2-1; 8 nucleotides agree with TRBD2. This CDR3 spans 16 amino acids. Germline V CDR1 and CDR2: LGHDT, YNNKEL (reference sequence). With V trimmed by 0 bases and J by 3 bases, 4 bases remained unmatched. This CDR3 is CASSQDRGGIYNEQFF. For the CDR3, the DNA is TGTGCCAGCAGCCAAGATCGGGGGGGGATCTACAATGAGCAGTTCTTC.

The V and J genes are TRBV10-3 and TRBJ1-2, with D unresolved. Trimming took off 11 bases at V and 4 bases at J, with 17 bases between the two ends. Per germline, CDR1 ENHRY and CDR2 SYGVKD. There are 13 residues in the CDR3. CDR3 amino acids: CASRGSPSYGYTF. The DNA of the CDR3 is TGTGCCTCACGAGGGTCTCCGTCCTATGGCTACACCTTC.

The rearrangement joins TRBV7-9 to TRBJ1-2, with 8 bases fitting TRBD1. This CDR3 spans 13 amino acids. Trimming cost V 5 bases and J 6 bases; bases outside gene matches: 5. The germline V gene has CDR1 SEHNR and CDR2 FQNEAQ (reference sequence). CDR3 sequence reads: CASSLAGGNGYTF. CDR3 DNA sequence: TGTGCCAGCAGCCTCGCAGGGGGCAATGGCTACACCTTC.

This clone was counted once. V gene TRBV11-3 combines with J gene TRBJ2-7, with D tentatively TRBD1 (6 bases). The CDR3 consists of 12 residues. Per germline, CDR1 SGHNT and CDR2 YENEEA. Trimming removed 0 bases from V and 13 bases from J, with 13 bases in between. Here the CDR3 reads CASSLEQGRVYF. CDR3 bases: TGTGCCAGCAGCTTAGAACAGGGCAGGGTCTACTTC.

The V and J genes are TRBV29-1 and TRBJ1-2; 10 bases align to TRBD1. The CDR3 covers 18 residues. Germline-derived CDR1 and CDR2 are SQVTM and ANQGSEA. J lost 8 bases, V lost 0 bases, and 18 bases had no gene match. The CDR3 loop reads CSVEEGLDRGGTLRGYTF. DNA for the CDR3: TGCAGCGTTGAAGAAGGGCTGGACAGGGGGGGGACCTTGAGGGGCTACACCTTC.

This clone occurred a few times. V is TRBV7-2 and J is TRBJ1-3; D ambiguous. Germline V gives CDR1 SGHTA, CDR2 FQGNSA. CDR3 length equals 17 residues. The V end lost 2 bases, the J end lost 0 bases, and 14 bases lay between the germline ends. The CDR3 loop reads CASSLIGRGVSGNTIYF. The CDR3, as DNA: TGTGCCAGCAGCTTAATAGGCCGGGGAGTCTCTGGAAACACCATATATTTT. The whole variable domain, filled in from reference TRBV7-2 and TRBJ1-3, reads GAGVSQSPSNKVTEKGKDVELRCDPISGHTALYWYRQSLGQGLEFLIYFQGNSAPDKSGLPSDRFSAERTGGSVSTLTIQRTQQEDSAVYLCASSLIGRGVSGNTIYFGEGSWLTVV.

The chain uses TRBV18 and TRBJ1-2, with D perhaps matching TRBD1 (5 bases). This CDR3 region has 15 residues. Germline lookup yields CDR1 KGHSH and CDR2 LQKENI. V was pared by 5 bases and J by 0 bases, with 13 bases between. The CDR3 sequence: CASSAEDRANYGYTF. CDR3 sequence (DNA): TGTGCCAGCTCAGCAGAAGACAGAGCTAACTATGGCTACACCTTC.

Written as DNA, the CDR3 is TGTGCCAGCAGTTTCGGGGGTCGCCTTGGCTACACCTTC. Translation gives CASSFGGRLGYTF. V and J are TRBV12-3 or TRBV12-4 and TRBJ1-2, with D tentatively TRBD1 (5 bases). The CDR3 extends over 13 amino acids. Trimming pared 3 bases from V and 7 bases from J, leaving 12 bases between.

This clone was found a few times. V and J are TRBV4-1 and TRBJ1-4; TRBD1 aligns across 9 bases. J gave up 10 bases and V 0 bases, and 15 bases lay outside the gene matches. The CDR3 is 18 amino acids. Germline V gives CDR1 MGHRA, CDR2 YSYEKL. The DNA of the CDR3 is TGCGCCAGCAGCCAAGATAGGGGGACAGGGTCTAGAGGGGGAAAACTGTTTTTT. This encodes CASSQDRGTGSRGGKLFF.

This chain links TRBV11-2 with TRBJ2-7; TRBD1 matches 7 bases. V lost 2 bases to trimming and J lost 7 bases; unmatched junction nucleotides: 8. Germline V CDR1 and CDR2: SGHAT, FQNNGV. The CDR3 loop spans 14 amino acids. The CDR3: CASSLKGALGEQYF. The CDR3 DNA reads TGTGCCAGCAGCTTAAAGGGGGCGCTGGGGGAGCAGTACTTC.

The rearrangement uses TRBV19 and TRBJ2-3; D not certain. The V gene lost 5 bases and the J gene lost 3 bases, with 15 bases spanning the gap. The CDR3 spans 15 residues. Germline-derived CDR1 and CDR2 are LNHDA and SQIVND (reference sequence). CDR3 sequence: CASSPLGVRTDTQYF. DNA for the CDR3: TGTGCCAGTAGTCCCTTAGGCGTGCGGACAGATACGCAGTATTTT.

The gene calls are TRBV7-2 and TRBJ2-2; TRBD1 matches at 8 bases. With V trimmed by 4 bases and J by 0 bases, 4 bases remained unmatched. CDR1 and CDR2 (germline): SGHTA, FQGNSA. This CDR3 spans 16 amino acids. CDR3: CASSWATGANTGELFF. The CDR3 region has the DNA TGTGCCAGCAGCTGGGCGACAGGGGCGAACACCGGGGAGCTGTTTTTT.

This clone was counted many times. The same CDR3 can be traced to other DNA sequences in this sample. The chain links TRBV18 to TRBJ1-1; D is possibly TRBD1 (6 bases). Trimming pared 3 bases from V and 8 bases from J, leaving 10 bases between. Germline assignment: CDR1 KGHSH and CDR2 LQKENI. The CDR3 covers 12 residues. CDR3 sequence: CASSPSDREAFF. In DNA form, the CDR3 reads TGTGCCAGCTCACCCTCGGACAGAGAAGCTTTCTTT. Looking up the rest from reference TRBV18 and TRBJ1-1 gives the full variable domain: NAGVMQNPRHLVRRRGQEARLRCSPMKGHSHVYWYRQLPEEGLKFMVYLQKENIIDESGMPKERFSAEFPKEGPSILRIQQVVRGDSAAYFCASSPSDREAFFGQGTRLTVV.

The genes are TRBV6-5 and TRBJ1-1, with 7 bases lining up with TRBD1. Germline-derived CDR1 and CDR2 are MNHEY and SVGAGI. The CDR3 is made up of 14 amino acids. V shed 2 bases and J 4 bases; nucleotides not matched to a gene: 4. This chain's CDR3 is CASSYTGDSTEAFF. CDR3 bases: TGTGCCAGCAGTTACACAGGGGACAGCACTGAAGCTTTCTTT.

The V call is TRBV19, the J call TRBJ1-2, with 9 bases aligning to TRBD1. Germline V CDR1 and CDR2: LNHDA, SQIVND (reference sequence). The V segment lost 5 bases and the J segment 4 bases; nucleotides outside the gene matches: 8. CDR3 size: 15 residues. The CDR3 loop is CASSERTGASYGYTF. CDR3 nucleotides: TGTGCCAGTAGTGAACGGACAGGGGCTTCCTATGGCTACACCTTC.

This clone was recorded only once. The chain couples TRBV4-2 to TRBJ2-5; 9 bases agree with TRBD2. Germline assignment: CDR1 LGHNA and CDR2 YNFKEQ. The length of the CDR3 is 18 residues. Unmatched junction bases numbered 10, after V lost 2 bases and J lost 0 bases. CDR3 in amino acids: CASSQLAGPLPNQETQYF. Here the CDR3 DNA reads TGTGCCAGCAGCCAACTAGCGGGGCCCCTGCCTAACCAAGAGACCCAGTACTTC.

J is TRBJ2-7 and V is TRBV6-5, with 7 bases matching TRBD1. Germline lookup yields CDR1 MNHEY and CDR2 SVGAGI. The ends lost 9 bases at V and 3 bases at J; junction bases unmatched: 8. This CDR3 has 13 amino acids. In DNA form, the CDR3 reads TGTGCCAGTAGCCGGGACAGTCTCTACGAGCAGTACTTC. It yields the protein CASSRDSLYEQYF.

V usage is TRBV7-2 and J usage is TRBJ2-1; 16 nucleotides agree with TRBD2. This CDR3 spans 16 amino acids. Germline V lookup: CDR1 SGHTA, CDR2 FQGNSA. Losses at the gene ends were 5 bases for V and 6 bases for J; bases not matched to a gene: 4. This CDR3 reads CASSAGLAGGLNEQFF. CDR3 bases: TGTGCCAGCAGCGCGGGACTAGCGGGGGGGCTCAATGAGCAGTTCTTC.

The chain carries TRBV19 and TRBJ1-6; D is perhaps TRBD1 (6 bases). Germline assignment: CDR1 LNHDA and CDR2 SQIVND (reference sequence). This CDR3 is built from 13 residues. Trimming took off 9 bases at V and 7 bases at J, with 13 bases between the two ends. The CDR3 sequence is CASSDRRNSPLHF. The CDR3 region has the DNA TGTGCCAGCAGCGACAGGAGAAATTCACCCCTCCACTTT.

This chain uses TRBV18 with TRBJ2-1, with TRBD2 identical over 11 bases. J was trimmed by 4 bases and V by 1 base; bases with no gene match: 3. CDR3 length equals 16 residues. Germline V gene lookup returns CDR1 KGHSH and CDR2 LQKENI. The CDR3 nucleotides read TGTGCCAGCTCACCACTCGCTAGCGGGAGGTACAATGAGCAGTTCTTC. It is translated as CASSPLASGRYNEQFF.

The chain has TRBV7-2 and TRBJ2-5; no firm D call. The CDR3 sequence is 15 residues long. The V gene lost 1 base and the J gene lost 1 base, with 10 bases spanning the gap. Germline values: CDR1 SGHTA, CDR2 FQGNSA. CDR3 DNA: TGTGCCAGCAGCTTAGTTGTGGGCCCCCAAGAGACCCAGTACTTC. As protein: CASSLVVGPQETQYF.

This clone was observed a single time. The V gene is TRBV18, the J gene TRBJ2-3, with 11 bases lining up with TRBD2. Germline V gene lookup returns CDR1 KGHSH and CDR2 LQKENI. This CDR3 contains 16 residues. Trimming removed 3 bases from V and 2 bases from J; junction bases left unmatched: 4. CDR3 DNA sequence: TGTGCCAGCTCACCCAATAGCGGGGGGGCCACAGATACGCAGTATTTT. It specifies CASSPNSGGATDTQYF.

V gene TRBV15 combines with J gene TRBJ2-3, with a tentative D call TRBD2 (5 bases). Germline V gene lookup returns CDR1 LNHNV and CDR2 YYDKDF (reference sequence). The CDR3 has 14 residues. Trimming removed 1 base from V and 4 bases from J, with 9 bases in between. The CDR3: CATSRGRSPDTQYF. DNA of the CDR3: TGTGCCACCAGCAGAGGGAGGTCGCCAGATACGCAGTATTTT.

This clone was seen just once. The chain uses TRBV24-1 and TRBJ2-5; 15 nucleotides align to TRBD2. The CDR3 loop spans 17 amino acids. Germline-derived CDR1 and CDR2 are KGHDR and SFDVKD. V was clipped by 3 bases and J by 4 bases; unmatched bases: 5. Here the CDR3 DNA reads TGTGCCACCAGTGATCCTGGACTAGCGGGAGGGGTAGAGACCCAGTACTTC. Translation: CATSDPGLAGGVETQYF.

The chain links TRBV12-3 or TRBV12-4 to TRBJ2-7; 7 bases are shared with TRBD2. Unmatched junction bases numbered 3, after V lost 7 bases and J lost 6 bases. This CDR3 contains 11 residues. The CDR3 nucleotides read TGTGCCAGCACGTGGGGGGGCGAGCAGTACTTC. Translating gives CASTWGGEQYF.

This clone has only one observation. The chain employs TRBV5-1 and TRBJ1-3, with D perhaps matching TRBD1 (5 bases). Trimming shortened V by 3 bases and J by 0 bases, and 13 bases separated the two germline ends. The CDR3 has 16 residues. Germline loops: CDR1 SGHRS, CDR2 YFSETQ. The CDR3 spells CASSSGLPSSGNTIYF. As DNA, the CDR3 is TGCGCCAGCAGCTCGGGACTGCCGAGCTCTGGAAACACCATATATTTT. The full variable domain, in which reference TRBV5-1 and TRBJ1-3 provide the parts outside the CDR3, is KAGVTQTPRYLIKTRGQQVTLSCSPISGHRSVSWYQQTPGQGLQFLFEYFSETQRNKGNFPGRFSGRQFSNSRSEMNVSTLELGDSALYLCASSSGLPSSGNTIYFGEGSWLTVV.

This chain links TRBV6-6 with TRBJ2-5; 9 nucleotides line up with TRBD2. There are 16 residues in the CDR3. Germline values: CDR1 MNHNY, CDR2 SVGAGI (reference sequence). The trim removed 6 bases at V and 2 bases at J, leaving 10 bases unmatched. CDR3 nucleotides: TGTGCCAGCAGGCAGACGGGCGGGGGGGATCAAGAGACCCAGTACTTC. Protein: CASRQTGGGDQETQYF.

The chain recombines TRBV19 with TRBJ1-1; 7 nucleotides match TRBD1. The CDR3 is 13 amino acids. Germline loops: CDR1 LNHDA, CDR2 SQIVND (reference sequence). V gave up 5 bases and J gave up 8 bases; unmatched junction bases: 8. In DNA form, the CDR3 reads TGTGCCAGTAGTTACGGGACAGTCGCCGAAGCTTTCTTT. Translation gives CASSYGTVAEAFF.

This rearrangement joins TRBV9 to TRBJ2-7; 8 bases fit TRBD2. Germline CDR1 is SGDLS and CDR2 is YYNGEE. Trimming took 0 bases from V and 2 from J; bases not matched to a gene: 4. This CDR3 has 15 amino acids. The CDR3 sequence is CASSVAVAGPYEQYF. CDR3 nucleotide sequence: TGTGCCAGCAGCGTAGCAGTAGCGGGGCCCTACGAGCAGTACTTC.

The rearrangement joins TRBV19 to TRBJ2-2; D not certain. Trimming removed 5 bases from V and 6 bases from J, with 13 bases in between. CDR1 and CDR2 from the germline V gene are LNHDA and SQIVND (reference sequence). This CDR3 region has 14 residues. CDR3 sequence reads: CASSPRSRAGELFF. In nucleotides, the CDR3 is TGTGCCAGTAGTCCAAGATCCCGGGCCGGGGAGCTGTTTTTT.